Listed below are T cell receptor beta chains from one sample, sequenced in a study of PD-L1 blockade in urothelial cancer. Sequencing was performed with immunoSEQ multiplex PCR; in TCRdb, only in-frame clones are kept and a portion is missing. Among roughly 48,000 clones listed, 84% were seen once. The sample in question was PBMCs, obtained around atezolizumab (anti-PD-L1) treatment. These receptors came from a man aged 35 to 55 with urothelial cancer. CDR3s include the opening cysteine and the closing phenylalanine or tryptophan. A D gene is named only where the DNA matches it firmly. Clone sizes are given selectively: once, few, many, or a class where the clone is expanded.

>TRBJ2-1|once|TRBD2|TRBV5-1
TGCGCCAGCAGCATCCCAGCGGGATCGACTTCTGAGCAGTTCTTC
CASSIPAGSTSEQFF
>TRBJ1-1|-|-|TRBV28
TGTGCCAGCAGTTGGCAGGGGAGACCAAACACTGAAGCTTTCTTT
CASSWQGRPNTEAFF
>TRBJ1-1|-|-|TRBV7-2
TGTGCCAGCAGCTCGGGAGTGAACACTGAAGCTTTCTTT
CASSSGVNTEAFF
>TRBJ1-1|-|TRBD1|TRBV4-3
TGCGCCAGCAGGAGACAGGGGGCTAGTACTGAAGCTTTCTTT
CASRRQGASTEAFF
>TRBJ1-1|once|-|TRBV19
TGTGCCAGTAGTATTCGGCAGGGTGGGACTGAAGCTTTCTTT
CASSIRQGGTEAFF
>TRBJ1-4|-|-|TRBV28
TGTGCCAGCAGCGTCAGGGGAGGGGATGAAAAACTGTTTTTT
CASSVRGGDEKLFF
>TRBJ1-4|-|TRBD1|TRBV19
TGTGCCGGGAAGACAGGGCGCAATGAAAAACTGTTTTTT
CAGKTGRNEKLFF
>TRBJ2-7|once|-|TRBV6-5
TGTGCCAGCAGCCAAACATCCTACGAGCAGTACTTC
CASSQTSYEQYF
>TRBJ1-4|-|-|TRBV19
TGTGCCAGTCGACCGGGGGTCTTGGTCTCAACTAATGAAAAACTGTTTTTT
CASRPGVLVSTNEKLFF
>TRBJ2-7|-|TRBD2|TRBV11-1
TGTGCCAGCAGCTTACCTAGCGGGTTCTCCTACGAGCAGTACTTC
CASSLPSGFSYEQYF
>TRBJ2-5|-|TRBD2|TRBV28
TGTGCCAGCAGTTTACTAGCGGGAGGTCGAGGAGAGACCCAGTACTTC
CASSLLAGGRGETQYF
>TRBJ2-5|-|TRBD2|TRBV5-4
TGTGCCAGCAGCCCGTGGGGGGGAGGAGAGACCCAGTACTTC
CASSPWGGGETQYF
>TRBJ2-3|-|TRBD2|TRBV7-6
TGTGCCAGCAGCCAGGGGACTAGCGGGCCGGGGGCCACAGATACGCAGTATTTT
CASSQGTSGPGATDTQYF
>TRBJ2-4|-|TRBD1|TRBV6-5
TGTGCCAGCTCGACAGGGCGTCCTTTCGGTTGGTACTTC
CASSTGRPFGWYF
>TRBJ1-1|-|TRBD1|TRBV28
TGTGCCAGCAGTCCGGACAGGGGGCTCCATCTGAACACTGAAGCTTTCTTT
CASSPDRGLHLNTEAFF